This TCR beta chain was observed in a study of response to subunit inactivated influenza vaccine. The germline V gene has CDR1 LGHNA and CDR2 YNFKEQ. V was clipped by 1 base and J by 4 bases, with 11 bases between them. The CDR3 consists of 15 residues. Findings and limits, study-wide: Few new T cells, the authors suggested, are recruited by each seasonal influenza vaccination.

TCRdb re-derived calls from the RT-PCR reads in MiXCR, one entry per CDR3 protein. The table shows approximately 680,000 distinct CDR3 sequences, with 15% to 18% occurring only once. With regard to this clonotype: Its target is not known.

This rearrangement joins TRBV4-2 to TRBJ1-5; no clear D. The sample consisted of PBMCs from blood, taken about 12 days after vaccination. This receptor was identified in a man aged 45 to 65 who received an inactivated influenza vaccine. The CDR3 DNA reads TGTGCCAGCAGCCAAGTAATGGAAGGTAATCAGCCCCAGCATTTT. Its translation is CASSQVMEGNQPQHF.